One and the same sample provided the 29 T cell receptor beta chains below, sequenced in a study of T cell responses to AZD1222 COVID-19 vaccine. Libraries were prepared by immunoSEQ multiplex PCR; TCRdb keeps only in-frame clonotypes and omits some of them. The table lists some 250,000 clones, 90% to 95% of them singletons. The sequencing used peripheral blood, collected 28 days after the second AZD1222 dose. Receptors originate from an adult who received the AZD1222 COVID-19 vaccine.

The chain joins TRBV11-2 to TRBJ2-7, with unresolved D. V was shortened by 5 bases and J by 2 bases, with 10 bases between the two germline ends. This CDR3 has 13 amino acids. Germline V lookup: CDR1 SGHAT, CDR2 FQNNGV. Here the CDR3 reads CASSPRQAYEQYF. CDR3 sequence (DNA): TGTGCCAGCAGCCCGAGACAAGCCTACGAGCAGTACTTC. Together with reference TRBV11-2 and TRBJ2-7, the CDR3 gives the full variable domain: EAGVAQSPRYKIIEKRQSVAFWCNPISGHATLYWYQQILGQGPKLLIQFQNNGVVDDSQLPKDRFSAERLKGVDSTLKIQPAKLEDSAVYLCASSPRQAYEQYFGPGTRLTVT.

The CDR3 region has the DNA TGCGCCAGCAGCCTACGACTAGCTGGAGAGCAGTACTTC. Protein product: CASSLRLAGEQYF. This rearrangement joins TRBV5-1 to TRBJ2-7, with 7 bases matching TRBD2. Trimming at V came to 4 bases and at J to 7 bases, leaving 8 bases not matched to a gene. The CDR3 runs 13 residues. The germline V gene has CDR1 SGHRS and CDR2 YFSETQ.

V is TRBV6-5 and J is TRBJ2-2; D perhaps matches TRBD2 (6 bases). V gave up 1 base and J gave up 4 bases, with 13 bases separating them. The CDR3 length is 16 residues. Germline V lookup: CDR1 MNHEY, CDR2 SVGAGI. CDR3 residues: CASSYLWGVATGELFF. The CDR3 DNA reads as TGTGCCAGCAGTTACTTGTGGGGGGTGGCCACCGGGGAGCTGTTTTTT.

In this sample, this clone turned up a few times. The chain links TRBV2 to TRBJ1-1; the D gene is possibly TRBD1 (5 bases). Germline V gives CDR1 SNHLY, CDR2 FYNNEI. V was shortened by 5 bases and J by 0 bases, with 7 bases between the two germline ends. This CDR3 spans 13 amino acids. CDR3 in amino acids: CASSKTVNTEAFF. The CDR3 region has the DNA TGTGCCAGCAGTAAGACAGTGAACACTGAAGCTTTCTTT.

The chain combines TRBV2 with TRBJ2-7; D is unresolved. The CDR3 has 12 amino acids. Looked up from germline, CDR1 is SNHLY and CDR2 is FYNNEI. V was cut by 1 base and J by 3 bases, with 4 bases left in between. The CDR3 here is CASSEGNYEQYF. The CDR3, as DNA: TGTGCCAGCAGTGAAGGGAACTACGAGCAGTACTTC.

This clone was seen only a few times. The chain has TRBV6-1 and TRBJ2-2; D remains unclear. Germline assignment: CDR1 MNHNS and CDR2 SASEGT. V was pared by 4 bases and J by 4 bases, with 22 bases between. The CDR3 covers 18 residues. The CDR3 loop reads CASSARPAVGLFTGELFF. CDR3 DNA sequence: TGTGCCAGCAGTGCGAGACCCGCTGTAGGTCTCTTCACCGGGGAGCTGTTTTTT.

The V and J genes are TRBV5-1 and TRBJ2-3; D not certain. V was trimmed by 1 base and J by 0 bases, leaving 3 bases between them. CDR3 length: 13 residues. In germline, CDR1 is SGHRS, CDR2 YFSETQ. CDR3 in DNA: TGCGCCAGCAGCTTGACTAGCACAGATACGCAGTATTTT. Translation: CASSLTSTDTQYF.

This chain joins TRBV19 and TRBJ1-1; D not resolved. V lost 6 bases to trimming and J lost 2 bases, with 13 bases between them. The CDR3 covers 14 residues. Germline V lookup: CDR1 LNHDA, CDR2 SQIVND (reference sequence). CDR3 loop: CASRLAAANTEAFF. The CDR3, as DNA: TGTGCCAGTAGATTAGCGGCAGCCAACACTGAAGCTTTCTTT.

The chain recombines TRBV10-3 with TRBJ1-1; D gene unclear. V lost 0 bases and J 5 bases, leaving 4 bases between the germline ends. The germline CDR1 and CDR2 sequences are ENHRY and SYGVKD. CDR3 length equals 12 residues. The CDR3 region is CAISESLTEAFF. The DNA for the CDR3 is TGTGCCATCAGTGAGTCATTAACTGAAGCTTTCTTT.

J is TRBJ2-7 and V is TRBV29-1; D remains unclear. V dropped 5 bases and J dropped 4 bases, with 9 bases sitting between them. This CDR3 contains 11 residues. Per the germline V gene, CDR1 is SQVTM and CDR2 is ANQGSEA. The CDR3 sequence: CSVTEIYEQYF. In DNA form, the CDR3 reads TGCAGCGTTACAGAGATTTACGAGCAGTACTTC.

This chain joins TRBV21-1 and TRBJ2-7; no DNA check was done on the table's D call, TRBD2. TRBV21-1 is annotated as a pseudogene. CDR3 size: 15 residues. The CDR3 nucleotides are TGTGCCAGCAAGGGAGACGGGTCGAGCTCCTACGAGCAGTACTTC. It encodes CASKGDGSSSYEQYF.

The rearrangement joins TRBV10-3 to TRBJ1-5; the match to TRBD1 covers 7 bases. CDR1 and CDR2 (germline): ENHRY, SYGVKD. Trimming removed 5 bases from V and 4 bases from J; junction bases left unmatched: 5. This CDR3 comprises 14 residues. CDR3 amino acids: CAISPGTANQPQHF. CDR3 bases: TGTGCCATCAGTCCCGGGACAGCTAATCAGCCCCAGCATTTT.

V and J are TRBV4-2 and TRBJ2-5, with a tentative D call TRBD1 (6 bases). V lost 1 base and J lost 4, with 10 bases in between. The CDR3 runs 14 residues. Germline V lookup: CDR1 LGHNA, CDR2 YNFKEQ. In DNA form, the CDR3 reads TGTGCCAGCAGCCAAGGGGGGCAGGGAGAGACCCAGTACTTC. Translation gives CASSQGGQGETQYF.

This chain connects TRBV28 to TRBJ2-7, with 9 bases lining up with TRBD1. Germline CDR1 and CDR2: MDHEN and SYDVKM. V was clipped by 2 bases and J by 1 base; unmatched bases: 0. This CDR3 is built from 14 residues. In DNA, the CDR3 is TGTGCCAGCAGTTTAGACAGGGGGTCCTACGAGCAGTACTTC. Translation: CASSLDRGSYEQYF.

The chain carries TRBV14 and TRBJ2-1; the match to TRBD2 covers 14 bases. Germline CDR1 and CDR2: SGHDN and FVKESK. Losses at the gene ends were 4 bases for V and 6 bases for J; bases not matched to a gene: 8. The CDR3 is 17 residues long. CDR3: CASSLQTGLAGGNEQFF. DNA of the CDR3: TGTGCCAGCAGCCTCCAAACCGGACTAGCGGGGGGCAATGAGCAGTTCTTC.

The genes are TRBV29-1 and TRBJ1-1; no clear D. The germline V gene has CDR1 SQVTM and CDR2 ANQGSEA. CDR3 length: 11 residues. Trimming took 3 bases from V and 11 from J, leaving 13 bases between them. The CDR3 loop is CSVEDFPRAFF. The DNA for the CDR3 is TGCAGCGTTGAGGACTTCCCAAGGGCTTTCTTT.

This chain joins TRBV6-7 and TRBJ1-4; possibly TRBD1 for D (5 bases). TRBV6-7 is filed as an ORF, its function uncertain. Trimming removed 2 bases at V and 0 bases at J, with 22 bases between. The CDR3 has 20 residues. DNA of the CDR3: TGTGCCAGCAGTTACAGGCCCGAGGACACCGGATTTGCAACTAATGAAAAACTGTTTTTT. The encoded protein is CASSYRPEDTGFATNEKLFF.

The chain recombines TRBV7-2 with TRBJ1-6, with TRBD1 matching over 9 bases. Unmatched junction bases numbered 6, after V lost 3 bases and J lost 9 bases. Germline lookup yields CDR1 SGHTA and CDR2 FQGNSA. CDR3 size: 15 residues. CDR3 sequence (DNA): TGTGCCAGCAGCTTTGGACAGGGGTTGAGTTCACCCCTCCACTTT. Its protein product is CASSFGQGLSSPLHF.

The chain couples TRBV30 to TRBJ2-2; the D gene is possibly TRBD1 (5 bases). The CDR3 has 14 amino acids. V was pared by 2 bases and J by 8 bases, with 15 bases between. Germline V gives CDR1 GTSNPN, CDR2 SVGIG (reference sequence). CDR3 sequence: CAWSRQPSSGELFF. CDR3 DNA: TGTGCCTGGAGTCGACAGCCCTCCTCTGGGGAGCTGTTTTTT.

The chain employs TRBV19 and TRBJ1-3, with unresolved D. Trimming took off 2 bases at V and 4 bases at J, with 12 bases between the two ends. Germline-derived CDR1 and CDR2 are LNHDA and SQIVND (reference sequence). The CDR3 spans 15 residues. CDR3 sequence reads: CASSISPSGGNTIYF. The CDR3 nucleotides read TGTGCCAGTAGTATATCGCCGAGCGGGGGAAACACCATATATTTT.

The chain combines TRBV24-1 with TRBJ2-2; TRBD1 matches 8 bases. There are 16 residues in the CDR3. V shed 4 bases and J 6 bases; nucleotides not matched to a gene: 9. CDR1 and CDR2 (germline): KGHDR, SFDVKD. DNA for the CDR3: TGTGCCACCAGTGACCCTAGGACAGGGAAAGCCGGGGAGCTGTTTTTT. The encoded protein is CATSDPRTGKAGELFF.

Written as DNA, the CDR3 is TGTGCCAGCAGTCCCAGCTATGGCCTTAACTATGGCTACACCTTC. Translated, it gives CASSPSYGLNYGYTF. This chain joins TRBV27 and TRBJ1-2; D gene unclear. The germline CDR1 and CDR2 sequences are MNHEY and SMNVEV (reference sequence). Trimming pared 5 bases from V and 1 base from J, leaving 14 bases between. This CDR3 spans 15 amino acids.

This clone showed up just a few times. The V gene is TRBV28, the J gene TRBJ1-4; no clear D gene. Germline V gene lookup returns CDR1 MDHEN and CDR2 SYDVKM. The CDR3 runs 15 residues. The V and J ends lost 4 bases and 3 bases respectively, with 12 bases between them. The CDR3 nucleotides read TGTGCCAGCAGTTCCCCCCGGGAATCTAATGAAAAACTGTTTTTT. Protein: CASSSPRESNEKLFF.

The chain links TRBV3-1 (or the pseudogene TRBV3-2) to TRBJ1-5; perhaps TRBD1 as D (5 bases). V lost 5 bases, J lost 3 bases, and 14 bases lay in between. The CDR3 totals 15 residues. Per germline, CDR1 LGHDT and CDR2 YNNKEL (reference sequence). CDR3 region: CASSDSFGANQPQHF. The CDR3, as DNA: TGTGCCAGCAGCGATTCCTTTGGGGCCAATCAGCCCCAGCATTTT.

The J gene is TRBJ2-1, the V gene TRBV29-1; 11 bases map to TRBD2. Trimming at V came to 6 bases and at J to 8 bases, leaving 9 bases not matched to a gene. Germline CDR1 SQVTM, CDR2 ANQGSEA. The CDR3 runs 14 residues. DNA of the CDR3: TGCAGCGTGAGACTAGCGGGATCAGTGGATGAGCAGTTCTTC. It codes for CSVRLAGSVDEQFF.

The rearrangement uses TRBV9 and TRBJ1-1, with 8 bases matching TRBD1. This CDR3 has 14 amino acids. V shed 3 bases, J shed 4 bases, and the junction held 5 bases outside the gene matches. The germline gives CDR1 SGDLS, CDR2 YYNGEE. This CDR3 is CASSDRGLGTEAFF. In DNA form, the CDR3 reads TGTGCCAGCAGCGACAGGGGGTTGGGCACTGAAGCTTTCTTT.

This CDR3 is CASSSATGYGYTF. The CDR3 DNA follows: TGTGCCAGCAGTTCCGCGACAGGGTATGGCTACACCTTC. The chain links TRBV28 to TRBJ1-2; 7 nucleotides align to TRBD1. This CDR3 has 13 residues. Germline assignment: CDR1 MDHEN and CDR2 SYDVKM. The ends lost 4 bases at V and 5 bases at J; junction bases unmatched: 4.

The V and J genes are TRBV10-3 and TRBJ2-3; 9 bases map to TRBD2. Trimming removed 3 bases from V and 2 bases from J; junction bases left unmatched: 3. The CDR3 length is 15 residues. Germline V gives CDR1 ENHRY, CDR2 SYGVKD. DNA of the CDR3: TGTGCCATCAGTGAACTAGCGGGTGCCACAGATACGCAGTATTTT. Its protein is CAISELAGATDTQYF.

V is TRBV28 and J is TRBJ1-2; 9 bases agree with TRBD1. Unmatched junction bases numbered 0, after V lost 10 bases and J lost 0 bases. The CDR3 has 12 residues. CDR1 is MDHEN and CDR2 is SYDVKM in the germline V gene. CDR3 nucleotides: TGTGCCAACAGGGGGCCTAACTATGGCTACACCTTC. Translated, it gives CANRGPNYGYTF.